Listed below are T cell receptor beta chains from one sample, sequenced in a study of shared clonotypes between healthy human individuals. Sequencing used immunoSEQ multiplex PCR; TCRdb keeps in-frame clones, though not all of them. The profile shows around 1,100,000 clones, 70% to 85% of them singletons. Sequenced sample: memory CD4+ T cells from PBMCs. The receptors derive from a man younger than 30 in good health. Some clones in this sample may be carry-over from other donors' samples. The CDR3 runs from the conserved cysteine through the conserved F or W. The order of the fields is D gene, V gene, J gene, clone size, CDR3 DNA, CDR3 protein. A D gene is named only where the DNA matches it firmly. Size is omitted from some rows. Given values are once, few, many or a class for expanded clones.

D: TRBD1
V: TRBV6-1
J: TRBJ2-2
size: -
DNA: TGTGCCAGCAGACTGGACAGGGGAGGCGGGGAGCTGTTTTTT
CDR3: CASRLDRGGGELFF

D: TRBD1
V: TRBV29-1
J: TRBJ2-2
size: -
DNA: TGCAGCGTAGGGACAGGGCCGAACACCGGGGAGCTGTTTTTT
CDR3: CSVGTGPNTGELFF

D: TRBD2
V: TRBV11-3
J: TRBJ2-1
size: -
DNA: TGTGCCAGCAGCGACAAAGGACTAGCGGGAGCAGGGTACAATGAGCAGTTCTTC
CDR3: CASSDKGLAGAGYNEQFF

D: TRBD1
V: TRBV18
J: TRBJ1-3
size: few
DNA: TGTGCCAGCTCACAGAACAGGGGGCGATTTGGAAACACCATATATTTT
CDR3: CASSQNRGRFGNTIYF

D: -
V: TRBV7-6
J: TRBJ1-5
size: -
DNA: TGTGCCAGCAGCGCCCAGATCTCTAGCAATCAGCCCCAGCATTTT
CDR3: CASSAQISSNQPQHF

D: -
V: TRBV19
J: TRBJ2-5
size: -
DNA: TGTGCCAGTAGTATAGCCCCCCCGGGTCAAGAGACCCAGTACTTC
CDR3: CASSIAPPGQETQYF

D: TRBD2
V: TRBV19
J: TRBJ2-7
size: -
DNA: TGTGCCAGTAGACCGACTAGCGCAAACTACGAGCAGTACTTC
CDR3: CASRPTSANYEQYF

D: -
V: TRBV15
J: TRBJ2-5
size: -
DNA: TGTGCCACCAGCAGAGGGGGGGGCAGAGAGACCCAGTACTTC
CDR3: CATSRGGGRETQYF

D: -
V: TRBV5-4
J: TRBJ2-5
size: -
DNA: TGTGCCAGCAGCTCCAGGTGGGAGACCCAGTACTTC
CDR3: CASSSRWETQYF

D: TRBD2
V: TRBV19
J: TRBJ2-3
size: -
DNA: TGTGCCAGTAGGCACCTAGCGGGAGGGCGTAAAGATACGCAGTATTTT
CDR3: CASRHLAGGRKDTQYF

D: -
V: TRBV4-3
J: TRBJ2-6
size: -
DNA: TGCGCCAGCAGCCAAGGGGACGCCCCCGTCCTGACTTTC
CDR3: CASSQGDAPVLTF

D: -
V: TRBV11-2
J: TRBJ2-1
size: -
DNA: TGTGCCAGCAGTCCGGGACTTACCTACAATGAGCAGTTCTTC
CDR3: CASSPGLTYNEQFF

D: -
V: TRBV30
J: TRBJ1-4
size: once
DNA: TGTGCCTGGAGTTCACAGGGAATGGGAAAACTGTTTTTT
CDR3: CAWSSQGMGKLFF

D: TRBD2
V: TRBV29-1
J: TRBJ2-7
size: -
DNA: TGCAGCGTTGAATTGGTCGGGAGGCTCGCCTACGAGCAGTACTTC
CDR3: CSVELVGRLAYEQYF

D: -
V: TRBV5-5
J: TRBJ2-3
size: -
DNA: TGTGCCAGCAGCATGTTAGCGGACACTAGCACAGATACGCAGTATTTT
CDR3: CASSMLADTSTDTQYF

D: -
V: TRBV29-1
J: TRBJ1-4
size: -
DNA: TGCAGCGCCGGGCATGAAAAACTGTTTTTT
CDR3: CSAGHEKLFF

D: -
V: TRBV7-3
J: TRBJ2-1
size: -
DNA: TGTGCCAGCAGCCAAGCGGGTAGGGATGAGCAGTTCTTC
CDR3: CASSQAGRDEQFF

D: -
V: TRBV18
J: TRBJ2-2
size: -
DNA: TGTGCCAGCTCACCAATCCCGGGGGCCAACACCGGGGAGCTGTTTTTT
CDR3: CASSPIPGANTGELFF

D: -
V: TRBV14
J: TRBJ2-5
size: once
DNA: TGTGCCAGCAGCCCCCCTCGACACCGGGGGCTGGAGACCCAGTACTTC
CDR3: CASSPPRHRGLETQYF

D: TRBD1
V: TRBV27
J: TRBJ1-5
size: -
DNA: TGTGCCAGCCGAACAGGGGCAAGCAATCAGCCCCAGCATTTT
CDR3: CASRTGASNQPQHF

D: -
V: TRBV5-1
J: TRBJ1-2
size: -
DNA: TGCGCCAGCAGCCCTGACAGGCATAACTATGGCTACACCTTC
CDR3: CASSPDRHNYGYTF

D: -
V: TRBV5-4
J: TRBJ2-7
size: -
DNA: TGTGCCAGCAGCACTAGACAGGCCGGGGAGCAGTACTTC
CDR3: CASSTRQAGEQYF

D: -
V: TRBV7-2
J: TRBJ2-4
size: many
DNA: TGTGCCAGCAGCCCCCGTGAACGCGGGCGGTCGTTAGCCAAAAACATTCAGTACTTC
CDR3: CASSPRERGRSLAKNIQYF